The source of this T cell receptor beta chain is a study of shared clonotypes between healthy human individuals. Study in general: CD4 naive cells filled three plates per donor, CD4 memory three, CD8 naive two and CD8 memory one.

CDR1 is SGHTA, CDR2 FQGNSA, per germline. V gave up 5 bases and J gave up 2 bases, with 14 bases separating them. The CDR3 runs 15 residues. As handled by the study authors: From ImmunoSEQ came sequences covering only the junction and carrying no quality scores, so filtering differed. Clones were read by immunoSEQ multiplex PCR, and TCRdb kept only the in-frame ones, dropping some. The DNA gave D and trimming, while V, J and clone size come from that table. The table includes millions of clones, over 85% detected once. Donation came from healthy HIV-negative adults that had no recent acute infections or vaccinations. Partitioning of CD4+ cells yielded a CD45RA+ naive subset and a CD45RA-negative memory subset.

This sequence joins TRBV7-2 and TRBJ2-3, with D unclear. Sequencing input: naive CD4+ T cells sorted from blood. Subset given: CD45RA+ positively selected. The receptor was derived from a young man in good health. In nucleotides, the CDR3 is TGTGCCAGCAGCCCTACCTTCGGCTACACAGATACGCAGTATTTT. Its protein product is CASSPTFGYTDTQYF.